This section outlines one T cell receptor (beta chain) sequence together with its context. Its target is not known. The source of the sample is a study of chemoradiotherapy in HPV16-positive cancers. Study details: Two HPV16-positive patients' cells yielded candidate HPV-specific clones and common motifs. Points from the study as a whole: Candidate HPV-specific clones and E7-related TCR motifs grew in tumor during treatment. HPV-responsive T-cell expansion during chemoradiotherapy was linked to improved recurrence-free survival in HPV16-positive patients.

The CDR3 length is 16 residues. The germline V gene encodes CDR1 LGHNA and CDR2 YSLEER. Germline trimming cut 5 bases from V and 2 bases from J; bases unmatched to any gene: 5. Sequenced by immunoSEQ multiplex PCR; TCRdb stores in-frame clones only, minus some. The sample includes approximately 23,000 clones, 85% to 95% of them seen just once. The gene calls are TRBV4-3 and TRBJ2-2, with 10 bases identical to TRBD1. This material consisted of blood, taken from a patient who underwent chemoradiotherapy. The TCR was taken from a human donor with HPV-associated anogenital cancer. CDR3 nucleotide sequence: TGCGCCAGCAGCTACGGGACAGGGGAAAACACCGGGGAGCTGTTTTTT. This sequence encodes CASSYGTGENTGELFF.